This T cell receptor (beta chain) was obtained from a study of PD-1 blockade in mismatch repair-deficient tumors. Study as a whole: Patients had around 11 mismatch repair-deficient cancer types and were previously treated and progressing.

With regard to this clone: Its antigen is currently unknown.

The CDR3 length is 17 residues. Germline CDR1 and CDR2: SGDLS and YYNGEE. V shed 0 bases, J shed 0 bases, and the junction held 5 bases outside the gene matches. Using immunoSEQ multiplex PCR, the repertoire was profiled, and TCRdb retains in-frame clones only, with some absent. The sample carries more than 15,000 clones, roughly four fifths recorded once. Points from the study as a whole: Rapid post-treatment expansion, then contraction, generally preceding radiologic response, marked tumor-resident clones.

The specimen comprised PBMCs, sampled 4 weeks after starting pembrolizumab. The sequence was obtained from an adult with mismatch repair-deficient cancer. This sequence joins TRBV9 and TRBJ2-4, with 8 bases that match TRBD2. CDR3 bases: TGTGCCAGCAGCGTAGGTGGGCTAGCGGGAGCCAAAAACATTCAGTACTTC. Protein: CASSVGGLAGAKNIQYF.